This T cell receptor (beta chain) was sequenced during a study of blood T cell repertoires in COVID-19. Study information: Both acute and convalescent COVID-19 samples were obtained from the United States, Italy and Spain. Nucleic acid was either cDNA or gDNA, and it came from T cells, B-cell-depleted T cells, or PBMCs.

In the authors' methods: Amplification with reference gene primers provided the estimates of nucleated cell counts. Clones were read by immunoSEQ multiplex PCR, and TCRdb kept only the in-frame ones, dropping some. V, J and clone size are those of that table, while D and trimming were read from the DNA. The profile shows about 300,000 clones, 80% to 95% of them singletons. In germline, CDR1 is MDHEN, CDR2 SYDVKM. This CDR3 has 15 amino acids. The V end was cut by 3 bases, the J end by 2 bases, with 13 bases between. V usage is TRBV28 and J usage is TRBJ1-2, with D possibly being TRBD1 (6 bases). This clonotype was obtained from a woman aged 25 to 39 with COVID-19, enrolled during active disease. Sequences were obtained from peripheral blood. The CDR3 nucleotides are TGTGCCAGCAGTTTGGGGGCAGGAACCAACTATGGCTACACCTTC. Translating it yields CASSLGAGTNYGYTF.